The present T cell receptor beta chain was sequenced within a study of T-cell reconstitution after alpha-beta-depleted transplantation in children. This clonotype was detected a few times. Preparation of the TCRbeta library involved a method that used unique molecular identifiers. TCRdb reprocessed the PCR reads via MiXCR and lists one record per CDR3 protein. The sample lists about 610,000 distinct CDR3 sequences, roughly a tenth seen once, with roughly 4% in the top ten. The CDR3 has 15 amino acids. Germline CDR1 and CDR2: DFQATT and SNEGSKA (reference sequence). V was cut by 6 bases and J by 5 bases, with 19 bases left in between.

The source of this sequence is a human donor who donated a stem cell graft to a child with acute myeloid leukemia. The sequenced sample was PBMCs from the stem cell graft donor, obtained from the stem cell graft. This rearrangement joins TRBV20-1 to TRBJ2-2, with D perhaps TRBD2 (7 bases). This chain's CDR3 is CSAKSGTPNTGELFF. The CDR3 DNA reads TGCAGTGCCAAAAGCGGGACACCCAATACCGGGGAGCTGTTTTTT.